These 20 T cell receptor beta chains came from one sample sequenced in a study of blood T cells in healthy people across ages. A sample-barcoded 5' primer and a J-beta primer mix were used in a second PCR of roughly 6 to 11 cycles. In TCRdb, the 5' RACE reads were re-called with MiXCR into one record per CDR3 protein. The table includes more than 750,000 distinct CDR3 sequences, under 35% detected once. The same specimen was also included in a second study, on T cells of mothers and their children.

The specimen was blood. These receptors came from a woman between 35 and 50 years old in good health.

With regard to this clonotype: A read error may produce the germline difference seen at one junction end. The chain combines TRBV7-3 with TRBJ1-1; perhaps TRBD1 as D (5 bases). Germline V gene sequence: CDR1 SGHTA, CDR2 FQGTGA. This CDR3 has 16 amino acids. The CDR3 DNA reads TGTGCCGGCAGCTTAATGGCAAGTGGGGCTGGCACTGAAGCTTTCTTT. Its protein product is CAGSLMASGAGTEAFF.

This clonotype was seen more than once but under ten times. A much larger clone differs by one base, so this may be a read error. The rearrangement uses TRBV7-9 and TRBJ2-4; 8 positions agree with TRBD1. V shed 6 bases and J 13 bases; nucleotides not matched to a gene: 17. Looked up from germline, CDR1 is SEHNR and CDR2 is FQNEAQ (reference sequence). The CDR3 covers 15 residues. CDR3 residues: CASRPGTGQWNEQYF. The DNA for the CDR3 is TGTGCCAGCAGACCCGGGACAGGTCAATGGAATGAGCAGTACTTC.

There are a few counts of this clonotype. The CDR3: CASSDTANYGYTF. In DNA, the CDR3 is TGCGCCAGCAGCGACACAGCTAACTATGGCTACACCTTC. J is TRBJ1-2 and V is TRBV5-1; no clear D gene. CDR1 and CDR2 (germline): SGHRS, YFSETQ. The CDR3 is 13 amino acids. V lost 4 bases and J 0 bases, leaving 7 bases between the germline ends. The full variable domain, rest sourced from reference TRBV5-1 and TRBJ1-2, is KAGVTQTPRYLIKTRGQQVTLSCSPISGHRSVSWYQQTPGQGLQFLFEYFSETQRNKGNFPGRFSGRQFSNSRSEMNVSTLELGDSALYLCASSDTANYGYTFGSGTRLTVV.

This clonotype was found many times. The genes are TRBV5-1 and TRBJ2-7; D is undetermined. The germline V gene encodes CDR1 SGHRS and CDR2 YFSETQ. V was pared by 2 bases and J by 1 base, with 4 bases between. There are 12 residues in the CDR3. CDR3 nucleotides: TGCGCCAGCAGCTTCGAGTCCTACGAGCAGTACTTC. As protein: CASSFESYEQYF. The whole variable domain, remainder taken from reference TRBV5-1 and TRBJ2-7, is KAGVTQTPRYLIKTRGQQVTLSCSPISGHRSVSWYQQTPGQGLQFLFEYFSETQRNKGNFPGRFSGRQFSNSRSEMNVSTLELGDSALYLCASSFESYEQYFGPGTRLTVT.

In this sample, this clonotype turned up many times. The J gene is TRBJ1-5, the V gene TRBV5-1; perhaps TRBD1 as D (6 bases). The V end lost 0 bases, the J end lost 0 bases, and 10 bases lay between the germline ends. The germline V gene has CDR1 SGHRS and CDR2 YFSETQ. The CDR3 contains 16 residues. CDR3 coding DNA: TGCGCCAGCAGCTTGGGTCAGGGGAATAGCAATCAGCCCCAGCATTTT. This sequence encodes CASSLGQGNSNQPQHF.

The rearrangement joins TRBV12-3 or TRBV12-4 to TRBJ2-5; D unresolved. V lost 7 bases to trimming and J lost 1 base, with 19 bases between them. This CDR3 region has 16 residues. CDR3 sequence reads: CASTAGPLGSQETQYF. CDR3 nucleotide sequence: TGTGCCAGCACCGCCGGTCCTCTTGGGTCCCAAGAGACCCAGTACTTC.

This clonotype has a count of ten or more. This chain joins TRBV6-5 and TRBJ2-6, with D possibly TRBD1 on 6 matching bases. Germline V CDR1 and CDR2: MNHEY, SVGAGI. V was shortened by 3 bases and J by 0 bases, with 12 bases between the two germline ends. This CDR3 region has 17 residues. The CDR3 DNA is TGTGCCAGCAGTTATGACAGGATTCTCTCTGGGGCCAACGTCCTGACTTTC. This gives the protein CASSYDRILSGANVLTF.

This clonotype was counted many times. The J gene is TRBJ2-1, the V gene TRBV29-1; 8 bases match TRBD2. Germline-derived CDR1 and CDR2 are SQVTM and ANQGSEA. After removal of 3 bases from V and 7 bases from J, the junction contained 8 bases not matched to a gene. This CDR3 is 14 amino acids long. CDR3 sequence: CSVDMASGLNEQFF. Written as DNA, the CDR3 is TGCAGCGTTGATATGGCTAGCGGGCTGAATGAGCAGTTCTTC.

This clonotype was found many times. The V and J genes are TRBV29-1 and TRBJ2-5, with a tentative D call TRBD1 (6 bases). CDR1 and CDR2 from the germline V gene are SQVTM and ANQGSEA. The germline V and J ends were trimmed by 7 bases and 6 bases, with 15 bases remaining between them. This CDR3 is 12 amino acids long. This chain's CDR3 is CSGDRQGKTQYF. The CDR3 DNA follows: TGCAGCGGGGATCGGCAGGGGAAGACCCAGTACTTC. Drawing the rest from reference TRBV29-1 and TRBJ2-5, the complete variable domain is SAVISQKPSRDICQRGTSLTIQCQVDSQVTMMFWYRQQPGQSLTLIATANQGSEATYESGFVIDKFPISRPNLTFSTLTVSNMSPEDSSIYLCSGDRQGKTQYFGPGTRLLVL.

This clonotype was seen only a few times. The chain recombines TRBV5-1 with TRBJ2-5; TRBD1 might be the D (6 bases). The CDR3 is made up of 16 amino acids. V was clipped by 1 base and J by 4 bases, with 17 bases between them. Per the germline V gene, CDR1 is SGHRS and CDR2 is YFSETQ. In DNA form, the CDR3 reads TGCGCCAGCAGCTTGAACAGGGAGATGGCCTCAGAGACCCAGTACTTC. Translating it yields CASSLNREMASETQYF.

At least ten counts were recorded for this clonotype. This chain joins TRBV7-2 and TRBJ2-7, with 8 bases lining up with TRBD1. The CDR3 spans 15 residues. Germline trimming cut 1 base from V and 4 bases from J; bases unmatched to any gene: 6. From germline, CDR1 is SGHTA and CDR2 FQGNSA. CDR3 sequence (DNA): TGTGCCAGCAGCTTAGGGGGACAGGCCCTATACGAGCAGTACTTC. Amino acids: CASSLGGQALYEQYF.

The chain carries TRBV12-3 or TRBV12-4 and TRBJ2-2; TRBD1 matches 10 bases. The CDR3 is made up of 15 amino acids. After removal of 6 bases from V and 6 bases from J, the junction contained 7 bases not matched to a gene. The CDR3 reads CASSLMTGGSGELFF. The DNA of the CDR3 is TGTGCCAGCAGCCTCATGACAGGGGGCTCCGGGGAGCTGTTTTTT.

CDR3 protein: CASRERGPGTANYGYTF. CDR3 DNA sequence: TGTGCCAGCAGGGAGAGGGGGCCAGGGACGGCTAACTATGGCTACACCTTC. The V and J genes are TRBV6-1 and TRBJ1-2; 7 positions match TRBD1. The CDR3 sequence is 17 residues long. The J segment lost 0 bases and the V segment lost 6 bases, leaving 13 bases of the junction unmatched. Germline V gene sequence: CDR1 MNHNS, CDR2 SASEGT.

The table lists this clonotype with a few counts. This chain uses TRBV7-9 with TRBJ1-3, with D possibly matching TRBD1 (6 bases). The ends were cut back, 7 bases at V and 3 bases at J, with 19 bases in the middle. The V gene's germline CDR1 is SEHNR and CDR2 FQNEAQ (reference sequence). This CDR3 is built from 16 residues. The CDR3 region has the DNA TGTGCCAGCAATTCGCCCCACTACAGGGATGGAAACACCATATATTTT. Translation gives CASNSPHYRDGNTIYF.

This clonotype was seen repeatedly, ten times or more. The chain recombines TRBV15 with TRBJ2-7; 7 bases agree with TRBD1. V was pared by 4 bases and J by 0 bases, with 0 bases of the junction left unmatched. CDR1 LNHNV and CDR2 YYDKDF come from the germline V gene (reference sequence). The CDR3 has 13 amino acids. CDR3 sequence reads: CATSTGGSYEQYF. As DNA, the CDR3 is TGTGCCACCAGCACAGGGGGCTCCTACGAGCAGTACTTC.

The V gene is TRBV20-1, the J gene TRBJ2-5; 11 nucleotides align to TRBD2. J gave up 4 bases and V 0 bases, and 4 bases lay outside the gene matches. The germline gives CDR1 DFQATT, CDR2 SNEGSKA (reference sequence). The CDR3 sequence is 15 residues long. CDR3 in amino acids: CSARDGSGGGETQYF. The CDR3 DNA reads TGCAGTGCTAGAGATGGTAGCGGGGGGGGAGAGACCCAGTACTTC.

This chain connects TRBV5-6 to TRBJ2-7, with no clear D. Per germline, CDR1 SGHDT and CDR2 YYEEEE. This CDR3 contains 13 residues. Trimming took 7 bases from V and 2 from J, leaving 13 bases between them. DNA of the CDR3: TGTGCCAGCCAGCTCCAAGGCCCCTACGAGCAGTACTTC. Amino acids: CASQLQGPYEQYF.

Only a few counts were recorded for this clonotype. This chain connects TRBV2 to TRBJ1-2; D is unclear. The CDR3 has 12 residues. Germline V CDR1 and CDR2: SNHLY, FYNNEI. With 6 bases removed from V and 3 bases from J, the gap between germline ends came to 8 bases. The DNA of the CDR3 is TGTGCCAGCAGGCCGGAAGACTATGGCTACACCTTC. Protein: CASRPEDYGYTF. Supplemented by reference TRBV2 and TRBJ1-2, the full variable domain reads EPEVTQTPSHQVTQMGQEVILRCVPISNHLYFYWYRQILGQKVEFLVSFYNNEISEKSEIFDDQFSVERPDGSNFTLKIRSTKLEDSAMYFCASRPEDYGYTFGSGTRLTVV.

This clonotype occurred many times. The chain recombines TRBV29-1 with TRBJ1-4, with 8 positions matching TRBD1. V trimming: 7 bases; J trimming: 8 bases; junction bases outside the gene matches: 9. The CDR3 length is 13 residues. Looked up from germline, CDR1 is SQVTM and CDR2 is ANQGSEA. The CDR3 region is CSAEQGGNEKLFF. The CDR3 DNA reads as TGCAGCGCCGAACAGGGGGGGAACGAAAAACTGTTTTTT.

This clonotype was counted between two and nine times. The gene calls are TRBV29-1 and TRBJ1-1; D is uncertain. V was cut by 0 bases and J by 6 bases, with 8 bases left in between. The CDR3 consists of 12 residues. Germline V gene lookup returns CDR1 SQVTM and CDR2 ANQGSEA. The DNA of the CDR3 is TGCAGCGTTGAAGATGGGTTAGCTGAAGCTTTCTTT. Residues: CSVEDGLAEAFF.